The clone carrying this T cell receptor (beta chain) was observed at least ten times. This sample is drawn from a study of early T cells in non-severe SARS-CoV-2 infection. Trimming at V came to 6 bases and at J to 2 bases, leaving 3 bases not matched to a gene. Per the germline V gene, CDR1 is MDHEN and CDR2 is SYDVKM. CDR3 length equals 13 residues. TCRdb ran MiXCR on the 5' RACE reads and lists one entry per CDR3 protein. The table lists around 30,000 distinct CDR3 sequences, over 3.5% of them singletons. Input material: whole blood. This sequence was found in an adult who was a healthcare worker with PCR-confirmed SARS-CoV-2 infection or an uninfected control (not recorded which). V and J are TRBV28 and TRBJ2-5, with 7 bases fitting TRBD1. The CDR3 is CASRGRGQETQYF. In DNA form, the CDR3 reads TGTGCCAGCAGGGGCAGGGGGCAAGAGACCCAGTACTTC.